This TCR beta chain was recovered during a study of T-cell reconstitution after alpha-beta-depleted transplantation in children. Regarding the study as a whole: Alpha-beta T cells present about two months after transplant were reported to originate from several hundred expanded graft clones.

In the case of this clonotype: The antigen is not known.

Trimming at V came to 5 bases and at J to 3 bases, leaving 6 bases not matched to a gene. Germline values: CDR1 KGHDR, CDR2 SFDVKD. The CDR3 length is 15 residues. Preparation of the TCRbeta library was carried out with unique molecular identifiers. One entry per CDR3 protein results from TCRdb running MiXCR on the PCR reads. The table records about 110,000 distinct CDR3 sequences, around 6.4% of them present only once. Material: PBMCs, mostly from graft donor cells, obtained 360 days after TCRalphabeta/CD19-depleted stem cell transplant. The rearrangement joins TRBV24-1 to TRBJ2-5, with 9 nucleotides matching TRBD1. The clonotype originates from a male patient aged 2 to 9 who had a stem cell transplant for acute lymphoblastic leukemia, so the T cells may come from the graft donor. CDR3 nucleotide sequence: TGTGCCACCAGTGTGGACAGGGGAGAGAAAGAGACCCAGTACTTC. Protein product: CATSVDRGEKETQYF.